Here is one T cell receptor beta chain with its context. This clone was seen once. There is no known antigen for this receptor. No base quality information exists; no much larger clone differs at one position. This specimen belongs to a study of blood T cell repertoires in COVID-19 (dated by TCRdb to about 2020). About the investigation overall: Collaborator samples came from the United States, Italy and Spain and covered acute and convalescent phases of COVID-19. The material from the prospective study consisted of cDNA or gDNA derived from T cells, B-cell-depleted T cells, or PBMCs. The repertoires were made available in a free public database intended to serve as a resource for research on the immune response to SARS-CoV-2. Where available, HLA class I and class II types were taken from metadata supplied by the sample provider and were not determined by assay-based typing. The samples were drawn from two sources: the first 160 participants of the ongoing ImmuneRACE study, and over 950 subjects contributed by 6 global collaborators. Subjects who had been exposed to COVID-19, were actively infected with it, or had recovered from it provided the deeply sampled blood TCRbeta repertoires that made up the dataset. Nearly every sample came with metadata listing a de-identified subject ID, COVID-19 status, age in years and sex.

Results and caveats for the whole study, not just this receptor: The amount of clinical and demographic metadata varied by source and participant and was provided uncurated.

The CDR3 measures 13 amino acids from cysteine to phenylalanine. Only the CDR3 region is kept as DNA, spanning 39 bases read in frame from base 1. Trimming removed 2 bases from V and 7 bases from J, leaving 9 bases between the germline ends. The germline V gene sets CDR1 to SGHTA and CDR2 to FQGNSA. Participants in the prospective study were aged about 18 to 95 years, lived in more than 20 United States geographic areas, and enrolled through a virtual design. In the prospective study, participants were assigned to cohorts based on the clinical history participants reported in a screening survey and a study questionnaire. Each participant in the prospective study had whole blood, serum and a nasopharyngeal or oropharyngeal swab collected by mobile phlebotomists. Over a roughly two-month period, participants in the prospective study had the option of providing additional blood draws and questionnaires. Before DNA extraction, blood samples from the prospective study were shipped at room temperature or frozen.

TCRbeta CDR3 regions were amplified from genomic DNA by means of the immunoSEQ Assay, a bias-controlled multiplex PCR. In the paper's pipeline: The number of nucleated cells in each sample was estimated from the amplification of reference gene primers within the assay. Sequence reads were collapsed and filtered to measure the absolute abundance of every unique TCRbeta CDR3 rearrangement. For each sample, productive Simpson clonality was calculated as the square root of Simpson's diversity index across productive rearrangements. TCRdb retrieved this table from immuneACCESS and kept in-frame rearrangements only. Not all clones are present; in checked studies, unresolved V genes account for under half, and no reason is known for the remainder. The DNA was the basis for D and trimming; V, J and clone size are from that table. For this sample there are some 260,000 clones; about 86% appear just once. Of the sample, around 4.1% is held by the ten largest clones.

Material for sequencing was PBMCs or T cells enriched from blood (not recorded which). The TCR originated in a young man with acute COVID-19. The chain joins TRBV7-2 to TRBJ1-5; TRBD1 is possibly the D segment (5 matching bases). CDR3 region: CASSLYQGQPQHF. The nucleotides are TGTGCCAGCAGCTTATATCAGGGACAGCCCCAGCATTTT.